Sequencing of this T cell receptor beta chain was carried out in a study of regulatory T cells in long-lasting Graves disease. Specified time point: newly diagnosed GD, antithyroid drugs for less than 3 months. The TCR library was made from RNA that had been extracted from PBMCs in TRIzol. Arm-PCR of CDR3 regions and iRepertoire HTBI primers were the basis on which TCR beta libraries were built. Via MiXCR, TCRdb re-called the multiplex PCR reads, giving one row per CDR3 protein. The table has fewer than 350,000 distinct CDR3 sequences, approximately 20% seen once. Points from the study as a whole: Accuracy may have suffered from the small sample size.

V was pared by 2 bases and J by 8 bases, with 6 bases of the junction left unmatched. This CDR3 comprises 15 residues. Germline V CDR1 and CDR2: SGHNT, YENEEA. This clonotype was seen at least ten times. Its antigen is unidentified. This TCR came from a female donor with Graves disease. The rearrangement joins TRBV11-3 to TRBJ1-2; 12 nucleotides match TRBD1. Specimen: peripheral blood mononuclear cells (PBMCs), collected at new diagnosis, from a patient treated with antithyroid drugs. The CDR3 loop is CASSLRDRGPEGYTF. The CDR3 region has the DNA TGTGCCAGCAGCTTACGGGACAGGGGGCCAGAAGGCTACACCTTC.